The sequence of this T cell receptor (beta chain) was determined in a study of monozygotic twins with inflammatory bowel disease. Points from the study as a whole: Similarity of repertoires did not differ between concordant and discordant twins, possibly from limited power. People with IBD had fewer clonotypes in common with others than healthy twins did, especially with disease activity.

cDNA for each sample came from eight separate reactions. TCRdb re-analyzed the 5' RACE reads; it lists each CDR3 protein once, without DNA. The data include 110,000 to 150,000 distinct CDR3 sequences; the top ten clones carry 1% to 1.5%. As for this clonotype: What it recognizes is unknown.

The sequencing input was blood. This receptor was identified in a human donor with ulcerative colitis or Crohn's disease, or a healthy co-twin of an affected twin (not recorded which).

CDR3 amino acids: CSARVAGALNTEAFF. The chain has TRBV20-1 and TRBJ1-1; lacking DNA, the TRBD1 call made by TCRdb goes unchecked. The CDR3 is made up of 15 amino acids. Germline V lookup: CDR1 DFQATT, CDR2 SNEGSKA (reference sequence).